These 16 T cell receptor beta chains were sequenced from one sample in a study of T cells in Graves' hyperthyroidism and ophthalmopathy. RNA transcripts served as the template for amplifying TCR beta CDR3 regions. When the TCR CDR3 underwent first-round RT-PCR, the HTBI primer set was used. TCRdb fed the multiplex PCR reads into MiXCR, producing one record per CDR3 protein. The repertoire holds roughly 380,000 distinct CDR3 sequences, about 15% seen once, with 9.5% to 11% in the top ten. The material sequenced was blood. These receptors were obtained from an older woman with Graves' hyperthyroidism.

This clonotype was observed many times. The genes are TRBV2 and TRBJ1-3; 7 bases are a match to TRBD1. The CDR3 consists of 15 residues. Germline CDR1 and CDR2: SNHLY and FYNNEI. J lost 2 bases, V lost 6 bases, and 7 bases had no gene match. CDR3: CASSIRTGAGNTIYF. CDR3 in DNA: TGTGCCAGCAGCATAAGGACAGGCGCTGGAAACACCATATATTTT.

For this clonotype: A much larger clone sits a single nucleotide away, making a read error possible. V is TRBV2 and J is TRBJ2-7; 9 nucleotides agree with TRBD1. This CDR3 spans 13 amino acids. In germline, CDR1 is SNHLY, CDR2 FYNNEI. The CDR3: CASSGGQGFEQHF. DNA for the CDR3: TGTGCCAGCAGTGGCGGACAGGGGTTTGAGCAGCACTTC.

The rearrangement links TRBV7-2 to TRBJ2-1, with 10 bases identical to TRBD1. Germline V CDR1 and CDR2: SGHTA, FQGNSA. The CDR3 runs 16 residues. V was clipped by 5 bases and J by 1 base; unmatched bases: 5. DNA of the CDR3: TGTGCCAGCAGCCCTAAGGGACAGGGGTCCTACAATGAGCAGTTCTTC. Its translation is CASSPKGQGSYNEQFF. Combining the CDR3 with reference TRBV7-2 and TRBJ2-1 gives the whole variable domain GAGVSQSPSNKVTEKGKDVELRCDPISGHTALYWYRQSLGQGLEFLIYFQGNSAPDKSGLPSDRFSAERTGGSVSTLTIQRTQQEDSAVYLCASSPKGQGSYNEQFFGPGTRLTVL.

This clonotype occurred many times. This chain connects TRBV2 to TRBJ2-1; TRBD2 matches 10 bases. J lost 8 bases, V lost 6 bases, and 10 bases had no gene match. Germline values: CDR1 SNHLY, CDR2 FYNNEI. The CDR3 spans 15 residues. As DNA, the CDR3 is TGTGCCAGCAGAGACCTAGCGGGAGAGTTGGATGAGCAGTTCTTC. Amino acid sequence: CASRDLAGELDEQFF. The whole variable domain, remainder taken from reference TRBV2 and TRBJ2-1, is EPEVTQTPSHQVTQMGQEVILRCVPISNHLYFYWYRQILGQKVEFLVSFYNNEISEKSEIFDDQFSVERPDGSNFTLKIRSTKLEDSAMYFCASRDLAGELDEQFFGPGTRLTVL.

This clonotype has a count of ten or more. The chain is built from TRBV18 and TRBJ2-7; no reliable D call. With 3 bases removed from V and 6 bases from J, the gap between germline ends came to 15 bases. CDR3 length: 14 amino acids. The germline V gene encodes CDR1 KGHSH and CDR2 LQKENI. This chain's CDR3 is CASSPTRYQAEQYF. The CDR3 bases are TGTGCCAGCTCACCTACCAGGTACCAGGCCGAGCAGTACTTC.

V and J are TRBV7-6 and TRBJ2-3; either TRBD1 or TRBD2 may supply D (5 bases each). Trimming cost V 4 bases and J 6 bases, with 17 bases left between them. CDR1 SGHVS and CDR2 FNYEAQ come from the germline V gene. The length of the CDR3 is 15 residues. CDR3 DNA: TGTGCCAGCAGCTCCGGGACGGAGATGTTGGATACGCAGTATTTT. Translated, it gives CASSSGTEMLDTQYF.

This clonotype came up many times. The chain recombines TRBV28 with TRBJ2-7; 11 bases match TRBD1. This CDR3 is built from 17 residues. V dropped 3 bases and J dropped 2; count of bases not matched to a gene: 9. Germline loops: CDR1 MDHEN, CDR2 SYDVKM. The CDR3 spells CASSFAPPGQGAYEQYF. CDR3 nucleotide sequence: TGTGCCAGCAGTTTTGCCCCGCCGGGACAGGGGGCCTACGAGCAGTACTTC.

Notes on this clonotype: A much larger clone lies one base from this, so it may be a read error. In DNA, the CDR3 is TGTGCCAGCAGCTTTATGGGAGAGGAGGCCCAGTACTTC. Protein product: CASSFMGEEAQYF. The chain carries TRBV11-2 and TRBJ2-5; tentatively, D is TRBD2 (5 bases). The ends were cut back, 3 bases at V and 9 bases at J, with 14 bases in the middle. The CDR3 length is 13 residues. In germline, CDR1 is SGHAT, CDR2 FQNNGV. Complete variable domain (other parts from reference TRBV11-2 and TRBJ2-5): EAGVAQSPRYKIIEKRQSVAFWCNPISGHATLYWYQQILGQGPKLLIQFQNNGVVDDSQLPKDRFSAERLKGVDSTLKIQPAKLEDSAVYLCASSFMGEEAQYFGPGTRLLVL.

V and J are TRBV4-1 and TRBJ2-5, with D perhaps given as TRBD1 or TRBD2 (5 bases each). CDR1 and CDR2 from the germline V gene are MGHRA and YSYEKL. This CDR3 spans 15 amino acids. Trimming removed 3 bases from V and 4 bases from J, with 15 bases in between. The CDR3 loop reads CASSHALGAGETQYF. The CDR3 bases are TGCGCCAGCAGCCACGCTCTAGGGGCGGGAGAGACCCAGTACTTC.

This clonotype has ten or more counts. V and J are TRBV5-1 and TRBJ2-1; a possible D gene is TRBD2 (5 bases). The CDR3 contains 13 residues. V lost 1 base and J lost 9, with 11 bases in between. Per germline, CDR1 SGHRS and CDR2 YFSETQ. CDR3 nucleotides: TGCGCCAGCAGCTTGATTCTGGGGAGTGAGCAGTTCTTC. Its protein is CASSLILGSEQFF.

V gene TRBV4-1 combines with J gene TRBJ2-7; 7 nucleotides agree with TRBD1. In germline, CDR1 is MGHRA, CDR2 YSYEKL. This CDR3 contains 14 residues. After removal of 4 bases from V and 9 bases from J, the junction contained 12 bases not matched to a gene. In nucleotides, the CDR3 is TGCGCCAGCAGCCGGCAGGGACAGCTACGAGGGCAGTACTTC. This codes for CASSRQGQLRGQYF.

This clonotype was counted once. This rearrangement joins TRBV6-5 to TRBJ1-5; D might be TRBD1 (6 bases). V lost 4 bases and J lost 5, with 15 bases in between. CDR1 is MNHEY, CDR2 SVGAGI, per germline. The CDR3 extends over 15 amino acids. CDR3 in DNA: TGTGCCAGCAGTTCCGGGGGGGGCCCCCATCAGCCCCAGCATTTT. It codes for CASSSGGGPHQPQHF.

The table lists this clonotype with many counts. The gene calls are TRBV2 and TRBJ2-7; the match to TRBD2 covers 10 bases. The junction had 5 bases not matched to a gene; V was cut back by 6 bases and J by 3 bases. Per the germline V gene, CDR1 is SNHLY and CDR2 is FYNNEI. The CDR3 runs to 14 residues. The chain's CDR3 is CASSLLAGYYEQYF. CDR3 sequence (DNA): TGTGCCAGCAGCCTACTAGCGGGGTACTACGAGCAGTACTTC.

A few counts support this clonotype. A much larger clone lies a single base off, so this may be a read error. The CDR3 is CTSREQETQYF. The DNA of the CDR3 is TGCACCAGCAGAGAACAAGAGACCCAGTACTTC. This chain joins TRBV5-1 and TRBJ2-5; no clear D gene. The CDR3 spans 11 residues. Germline V gene lookup returns CDR1 SGHRS and CDR2 YFSETQ.

This clonotype has a count of ten or more. This chain links TRBV28 with TRBJ1-2; D is ambiguous. CDR1 and CDR2 (germline): MDHEN, SYDVKM. This CDR3 has 11 amino acids. V lost 7 bases to trimming and J lost 0 bases, with 3 bases between them. The DNA of the CDR3 is TGTGCCAGCAATACTAACTATGGCTACACCTTC. Protein sequence: CASNTNYGYTF.

Of note for this clonotype: This may be a read error, as it is one base from a much larger clone. V gene TRBV28 combines with J gene TRBJ2-3, with a weak D call TRBD1 (5 bases). The CDR3 has 14 amino acids. Between the trimmed V and J ends, which lost 7 bases and 0 bases, there was a span of 11 bases. Germline V CDR1 and CDR2: MDHEN, SYDVKM. CDR3 coding DNA: TGTGCCAGCATCACTGGGGCTAGCACAGATACGCAGTATTTT. Its protein is CASITGASTDTQYF.